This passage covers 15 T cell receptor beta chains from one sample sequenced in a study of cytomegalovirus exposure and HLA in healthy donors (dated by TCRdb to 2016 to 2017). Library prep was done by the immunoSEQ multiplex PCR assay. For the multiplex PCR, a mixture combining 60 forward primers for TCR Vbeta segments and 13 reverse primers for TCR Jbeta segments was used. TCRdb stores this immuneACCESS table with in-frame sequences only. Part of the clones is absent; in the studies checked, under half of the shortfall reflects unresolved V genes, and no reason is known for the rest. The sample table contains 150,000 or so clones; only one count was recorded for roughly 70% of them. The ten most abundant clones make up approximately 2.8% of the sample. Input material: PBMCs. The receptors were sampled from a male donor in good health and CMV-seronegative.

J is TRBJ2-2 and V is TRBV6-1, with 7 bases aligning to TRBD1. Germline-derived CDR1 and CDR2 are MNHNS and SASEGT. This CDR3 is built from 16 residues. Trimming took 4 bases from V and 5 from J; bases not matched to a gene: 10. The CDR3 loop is CASSVDRVEVTGELFF. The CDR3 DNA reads TGTGCCAGCAGTGTCGACAGGGTGGAGGTTACCGGGGAGCTGTTTTTT.

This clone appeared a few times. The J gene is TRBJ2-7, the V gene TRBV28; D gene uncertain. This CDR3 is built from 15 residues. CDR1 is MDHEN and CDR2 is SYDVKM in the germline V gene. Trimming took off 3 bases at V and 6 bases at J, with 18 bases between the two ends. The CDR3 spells CASSFTAGVVGEQYF. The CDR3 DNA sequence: TGTGCCAGCAGTTTTACGGCCGGAGTGGTGGGCGAGCAGTACTTC.

CDR3 residues: CASSFGRTQTNEKLFF. The CDR3 DNA reads TGCGCCAGCAGCTTCGGCCGGACACAAACTAATGAAAAACTGTTTTTT. The genes are TRBV5-1 and TRBJ1-4, with a weak D call TRBD1 (5 bases). Germline V lookup: CDR1 SGHRS, CDR2 YFSETQ. This CDR3 is 16 amino acids long. V was clipped by 2 bases and J by 1 base, with 12 bases between them.

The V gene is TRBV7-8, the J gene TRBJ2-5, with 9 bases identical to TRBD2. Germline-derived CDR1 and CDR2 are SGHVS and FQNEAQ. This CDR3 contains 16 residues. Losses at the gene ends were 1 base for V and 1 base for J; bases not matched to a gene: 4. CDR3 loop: CASSLGLAGPQETQYF. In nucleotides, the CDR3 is TGTGCCAGCAGCTTAGGGCTAGCGGGGCCCCAAGAGACCCAGTACTTC.

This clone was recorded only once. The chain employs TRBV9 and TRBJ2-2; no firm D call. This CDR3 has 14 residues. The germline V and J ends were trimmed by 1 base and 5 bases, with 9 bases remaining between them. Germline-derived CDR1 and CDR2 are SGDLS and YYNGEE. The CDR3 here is CASSVLGETGELFF. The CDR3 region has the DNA TGTGCCAGCAGCGTACTAGGAGAAACCGGGGAGCTGTTTTTT.

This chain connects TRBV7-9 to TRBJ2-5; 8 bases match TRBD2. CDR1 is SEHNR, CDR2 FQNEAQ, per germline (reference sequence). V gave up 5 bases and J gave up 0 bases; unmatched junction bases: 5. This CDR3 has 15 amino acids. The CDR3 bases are TGTGCCAGCAGCCCCGGGGGGGGTTACCAAGAGACCCAGTACTTC. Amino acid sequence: CASSPGGGYQETQYF.

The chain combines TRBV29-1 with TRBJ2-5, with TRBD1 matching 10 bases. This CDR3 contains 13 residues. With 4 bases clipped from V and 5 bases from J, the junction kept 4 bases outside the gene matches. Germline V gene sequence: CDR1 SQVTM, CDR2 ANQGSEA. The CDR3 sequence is CSVGGTGVETQYF. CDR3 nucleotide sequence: TGCAGCGTTGGGGGGACAGGGGTGGAGACCCAGTACTTC.

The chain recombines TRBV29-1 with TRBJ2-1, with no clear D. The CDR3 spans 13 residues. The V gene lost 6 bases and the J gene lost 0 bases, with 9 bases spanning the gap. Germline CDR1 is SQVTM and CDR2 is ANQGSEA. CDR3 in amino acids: CSVRVSSYNEQFF. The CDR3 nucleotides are TGCAGCGTACGCGTTAGCTCCTACAATGAGCAGTTCTTC.

Here the CDR3 DNA reads TGTGCCAGCAGCGCAGGGACAGGGGGCGACTATGGCTACACCTTC. It codes for CASSAGTGGDYGYTF. The rearrangement links TRBV5-4 to TRBJ1-2; 12 positions match TRBD1. Trimming removed 4 bases from V and 3 bases from J; junction bases left unmatched: 4. The CDR3 is made up of 15 amino acids. Germline V CDR1 and CDR2: SGHNT, YYREEE (reference sequence).

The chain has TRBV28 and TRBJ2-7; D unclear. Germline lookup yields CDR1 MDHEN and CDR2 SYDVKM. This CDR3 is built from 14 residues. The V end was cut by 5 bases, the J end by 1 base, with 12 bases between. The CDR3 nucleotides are TGTGCCAGCAGTACCCTCGCTGCGTCCTACGAGCAGTACTTC. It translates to CASSTLAASYEQYF.

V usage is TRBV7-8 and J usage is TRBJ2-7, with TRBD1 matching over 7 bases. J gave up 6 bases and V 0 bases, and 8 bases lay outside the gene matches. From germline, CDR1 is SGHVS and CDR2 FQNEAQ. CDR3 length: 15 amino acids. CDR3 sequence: CASSLAGQLSAEQYF. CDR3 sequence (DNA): TGTGCCAGCAGCTTAGCGGGACAGCTCTCGGCCGAGCAGTACTTC. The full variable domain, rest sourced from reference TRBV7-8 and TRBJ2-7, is GAGVSQSPRYKVAKRGQDVALRCDPISGHVSLFWYQQALGQGPEFLTYFQNEAQLDKSGLPSDRFFAERPEGSVSTLKIQRTQQEDSAVYLCASSLAGQLSAEQYFGPGTRLTVT.

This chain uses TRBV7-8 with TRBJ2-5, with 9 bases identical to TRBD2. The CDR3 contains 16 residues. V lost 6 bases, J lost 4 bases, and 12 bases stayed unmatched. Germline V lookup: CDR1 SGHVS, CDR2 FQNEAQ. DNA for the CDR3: TGTGCCAGCAGGGCGTTTTATAGCGGGGGTGTAGAGACCCAGTACTTC. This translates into CASRAFYSGGVETQYF.

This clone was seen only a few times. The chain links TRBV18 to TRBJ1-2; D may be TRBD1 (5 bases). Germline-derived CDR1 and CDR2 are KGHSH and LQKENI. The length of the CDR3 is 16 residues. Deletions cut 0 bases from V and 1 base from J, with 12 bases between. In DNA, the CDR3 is TGTGCCAGCTCACCACCTCCACTGACAGATAACTATGGCTACACCTTC. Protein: CASSPPPLTDNYGYTF.

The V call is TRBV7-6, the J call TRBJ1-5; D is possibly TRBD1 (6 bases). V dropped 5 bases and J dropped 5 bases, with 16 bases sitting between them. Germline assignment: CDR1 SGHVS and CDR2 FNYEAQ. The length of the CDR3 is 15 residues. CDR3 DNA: TGTGCCAGCAGCCAACGGGGGGCAGGGGATCAGCCCCAGCATTTT. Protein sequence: CASSQRGAGDQPQHF.

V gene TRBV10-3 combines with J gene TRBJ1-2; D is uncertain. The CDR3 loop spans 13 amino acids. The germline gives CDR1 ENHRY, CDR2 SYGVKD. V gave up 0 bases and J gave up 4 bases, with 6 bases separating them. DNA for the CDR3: TGTGCCATCAGTGAGTCGGCAGGCTATGGCTACACCTTC. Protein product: CAISESAGYGYTF.